This record concerns one T cell receptor (beta chain) sequence. Original processing notes: Amplified reference gene primers provided the basis for estimating nucleated cell counts. Profiled with immunoSEQ multiplex PCR; TCRdb holds only in-frame clones, not every one. Clone size and V and J calls were adopted from that table, with D and trimming inferred from the DNA. The table shows about 190,000 clones, with under 90% occurring only once. Looked up from germline, CDR1 is SGHTS and CDR2 is YDEGEE. With 5 bases clipped from V and 3 bases from J, the junction kept 6 bases outside the gene matches. This CDR3 is built from 15 residues. This sample is part of a study of blood T cell repertoires in COVID-19. About the research overall: The United States, Italy and Spain provided the acute and convalescent COVID-19 samples. T cells, B-cell-depleted T cells, or PBMCs supplied cDNA or gDNA.

The genes are TRBV5-8 and TRBJ2-3; 10 bases line up with TRBD2. The specimen sequenced was peripheral blood. The source of this sequence is a human donor in a cohort sampled during active COVID-19. In DNA, the CDR3 is TGTGCCAGCAGTCCTGAGGGACTAGCGACAGATACGCAGTATTTT. Translated, it gives CASSPEGLATDTQYF.